Listed below are T cell receptor beta chains from one sample, sequenced in a study of control samples from healthy donors and cancer patients. Assay: immunoSEQ multiplex PCR; the TCRdb copy retains only in-frame clones and omits some. The sample includes under 40,000 clones, around 83% of them seen just once. The sequenced material came from PBMCs. The receptors derive from a woman aged 60-70 years with lung cancer. Both conserved end residues are part of each CDR3. The D gene is left open where the match is weak. Only part of the rows carry a size: once, few, many, or a class if the clone is expanded.

j_call: TRBJ1-2; d_call: TRBD1; v_call: TRBV19; clone_size: .; cdr3_nt: TGTGCCAGTAGTGTCCCAGGGGGCGGCGGCTACACCTTC; cdr3_aa: CASSVPGGGGYTF
j_call: TRBJ1-1; d_call: .; v_call: TRBV25-1; clone_size: .; cdr3_nt: TGTGCCAGCAATCCAGCGGTGAGCACTGAAGCTTTCTTT; cdr3_aa: CASNPAVSTEAFF
j_call: TRBJ1-1; d_call: TRBD1; v_call: TRBV7-3; clone_size: .; cdr3_nt: TGTGCCAGCAGCTCCCAGGGGGGGACTGAAGCTTTCTTT; cdr3_aa: CASSSQGGTEAFF
j_call: TRBJ2-1; d_call: .; v_call: TRBV5-5; clone_size: .; cdr3_nt: TGTGCCAGCAGCCAGCTAGGTAGCTCCTACAATGAGCAGTTCTTC; cdr3_aa: CASSQLGSSYNEQFF
j_call: TRBJ2-7; d_call: TRBD2; v_call: TRBV10-3; clone_size: .; cdr3_nt: TGTGCCATCCGGGAGGGTGGAGGAAACTCCTACGAGCAGTACTTC; cdr3_aa: CAIREGGGNSYEQYF
j_call: TRBJ1-5; d_call: .; v_call: TRBV19; clone_size: .; cdr3_nt: TGTGCCAGTAGTATAGATCTATGGGGCGGGATCCAGCATTTT; cdr3_aa: CASSIDLWGGIQHF
j_call: TRBJ1-2; d_call: .; v_call: TRBV7-3; clone_size: .; cdr3_nt: TGTGCCAGCAGCCTAGGACGGGACTATGGCTACACCTTC; cdr3_aa: CASSLGRDYGYTF
j_call: TRBJ2-7; d_call: TRBD1; v_call: TRBV2; clone_size: .; cdr3_nt: TGTGCCAGCAGTGAACCTCCCGGGACAGCTAAATTC; cdr3_aa: CASSEPPGTAKF
j_call: TRBJ1-3; d_call: .; v_call: TRBV2; clone_size: .; cdr3_nt: TGTGCCAGCCTTCGAGGACTAAGCTCTGGAAACACCATATATTTT; cdr3_aa: CASLRGLSSGNTIYF
j_call: TRBJ2-1; d_call: .; v_call: TRBV12-3/TRBV12-4; clone_size: .; cdr3_nt: TGTGCCAGCAGTTGGTCCTACAATGAGCAGTTCTTC; cdr3_aa: CASSWSYNEQFF
j_call: TRBJ2-1; d_call: .; v_call: TRBV30; clone_size: few; cdr3_nt: TGTGCCCTCAGGGGCCCCACTAATGAGCAGTTCTTC; cdr3_aa: CALRGPTNEQFF
j_call: TRBJ2-1; d_call: TRBD2; v_call: TRBV6-4; clone_size: .; cdr3_nt: TGTGCCAGCAGCGGCACTAGCGGGGGGGCGAATGAGCAGTTCTTC; cdr3_aa: CASSGTSGGANEQFF
j_call: TRBJ2-1; d_call: .; v_call: TRBV5-8; clone_size: .; cdr3_nt: TGTGCCAGCAGCTTTTACCGGGAGCAGTTCTTC; cdr3_aa: CASSFYREQFF
j_call: TRBJ2-7; d_call: TRBD1; v_call: TRBV3-1/TRBV3-2; clone_size: .; cdr3_nt: TGTGCCAGCAGCGTCGCCGACAGGGCCGACTACGAGCAGTACTTC; cdr3_aa: CASSVADRADYEQYF
j_call: TRBJ1-5; d_call: TRBD1; v_call: TRBV6-2/TRBV6-3; clone_size: few; cdr3_nt: TGTGCCAGCAGTTACTCGAGGGACAGGGGGTATAGCAATCAGCCCCAGCATTTT; cdr3_aa: CASSYSRDRGYSNQPQHF
j_call: TRBJ2-1; d_call: TRBD2; v_call: TRBV2; clone_size: .; cdr3_nt: TGTGCCAGCAGAGTCGGGGGGGGCGAATACAATGAGCAGTTCTTC; cdr3_aa: CASRVGGGEYNEQFF
j_call: TRBJ1-1; d_call: .; v_call: TRBV7-9; clone_size: .; cdr3_nt: TGTGCCAGCAGCACCGCCACGATCACACGGATGAACACTGAAGCTTTCTTT; cdr3_aa: CASSTATITRMNTEAFF
j_call: TRBJ1-1; d_call: .; v_call: TRBV6-2/TRBV6-3; clone_size: .; cdr3_nt: TGTGCCAGCAGTTACAGGCAGAACACTGAAGCTTTCTTT; cdr3_aa: CASSYRQNTEAFF
j_call: TRBJ2-5; d_call: .; v_call: TRBV24-1; clone_size: .; cdr3_nt: TGTGCCGTGTCTAGGGGCGGGACACCACATGAGACCCAGTACTTC; cdr3_aa: CAVSRGGTPHETQYF
j_call: TRBJ2-1; d_call: .; v_call: TRBV7-8; clone_size: few; cdr3_nt: TGTGCCAGCAGGCAAAGTAGCGCTGAGCAGTTCTTC; cdr3_aa: CASRQSSAEQFF
j_call: TRBJ1-4; d_call: TRBD1; v_call: TRBV10-3; clone_size: once; cdr3_nt: TGTGCCATCAGGGAGGGACAGGGAGGTGAAAAACTGTTTTTT; cdr3_aa: CAIREGQGGEKLFF
j_call: TRBJ2-7; d_call: .; v_call: TRBV27; clone_size: .; cdr3_nt: TGTGCCAGCAGTTTAGGGCTAAGGCGATACGAGCAGTACTTC; cdr3_aa: CASSLGLRRYEQYF
j_call: TRBJ2-7; d_call: .; v_call: TRBV5-6; clone_size: .; cdr3_nt: TGTGCCAGCAGCCGAAACTACGAGCAGTACTTC; cdr3_aa: CASSRNYEQYF
j_call: TRBJ2-7; d_call: TRBD1; v_call: TRBV3-1/TRBV3-2; clone_size: .; cdr3_nt: TGTGCCAGCAGCTCGCGAGACAGGGTACTGCGGCAGTACTTC; cdr3_aa: CASSSRDRVLRQYF
j_call: TRBJ1-2; d_call: .; v_call: TRBV15; clone_size: .; cdr3_nt: TGTGCCACCAGCAGCACAGGCTCCGGGGGCTACACCTTC; cdr3_aa: CATSSTGSGGYTF
j_call: TRBJ1-5; d_call: .; v_call: TRBV6-5; clone_size: .; cdr3_nt: TGTGCCAGCAGTCCCCGGGCCCAGACAAATCAGCCCCAGCATTTT; cdr3_aa: CASSPRAQTNQPQHF
j_call: TRBJ1-1; d_call: .; v_call: TRBV3-1/TRBV3-2; clone_size: few; cdr3_nt: TGTGCCAGCAGCTATAATATCTGGCAGGGAATGACTGAAGCTTTCTTT; cdr3_aa: CASSYNIWQGMTEAFF
j_call: TRBJ1-2; d_call: .; v_call: TRBV7-2; clone_size: .; cdr3_nt: TGTGCCAGCAGCCCCACGGCGGTCGATGGCTACACCTTC; cdr3_aa: CASSPTAVDGYTF
j_call: TRBJ1-1; d_call: TRBD1; v_call: TRBV5-1; clone_size: .; cdr3_nt: TGCGCCAGCATCTCTGGGACAGGGAATTTGAACACTGAAGCTTTCTTT; cdr3_aa: CASISGTGNLNTEAFF
j_call: TRBJ2-4; d_call: .; v_call: TRBV7-3; clone_size: .; cdr3_nt: TGTGCCAGCAGCTCATTAGGGACACTGGAGGACATTCAGTACTTC; cdr3_aa: CASSSLGTLEDIQYF
j_call: TRBJ1-2; d_call: .; v_call: TRBV2; clone_size: .; cdr3_nt: TGTGCCAGCAGATTGGATCGTGGTACCTATGGCTACACCTTC; cdr3_aa: CASRLDRGTYGYTF
j_call: TRBJ2-7; d_call: TRBD1; v_call: TRBV29-1; clone_size: once; cdr3_nt: TGCAGCGTTGTGGGACAGGGGACCTACGAGCAGTACTTC; cdr3_aa: CSVVGQGTYEQYF
j_call: TRBJ2-7; d_call: .; v_call: TRBV11-2; clone_size: .; cdr3_nt: TGTGCCAGCAGCTTTCATTATAGCTCCTACGAGCAGTACTTC; cdr3_aa: CASSFHYSSYEQYF
j_call: TRBJ2-3; d_call: TRBD1; v_call: TRBV6-2/TRBV6-3; clone_size: .; cdr3_nt: TGTGCCAGCAGTTACTCGGGGACAGGGTTTGCAGATACGCAGTATTTT; cdr3_aa: CASSYSGTGFADTQYF
j_call: TRBJ1-2; d_call: .; v_call: TRBV3-1/TRBV3-2; clone_size: .; cdr3_nt: TGTGCCAGCAGCCAAGCCGTGGGTGGTGGGGGCTACACCTTC; cdr3_aa: CASSQAVGGGGYTF
j_call: TRBJ1-5; d_call: .; v_call: TRBV19; clone_size: .; cdr3_nt: TGTGCCAGTAGTCTCGGACGAAGGGATCAGCCCCAGCATTTT; cdr3_aa: CASSLGRRDQPQHF
j_call: TRBJ1-2; d_call: TRBD1; v_call: TRBV6-6; clone_size: once; cdr3_nt: TGTGCCAGCAGAACGGACAGGTCACGGGGTGGCTACACCTTC; cdr3_aa: CASRTDRSRGGYTF
j_call: TRBJ2-3; d_call: .; v_call: TRBV5-4; clone_size: .; cdr3_nt: TGTGCCAGCAGCCCGGGCCACAGTAGCACAGATACGCAGTATTTT; cdr3_aa: CASSPGHSSTDTQYF
j_call: TRBJ1-4; d_call: .; v_call: TRBV12-3/TRBV12-4; clone_size: .; cdr3_nt: TGTGCCAGCAGCCCAGGGGTCGCTGAAAAACTGTTTTTT; cdr3_aa: CASSPGVAEKLFF
j_call: TRBJ1-3; d_call: TRBD1; v_call: TRBV7-9; clone_size: .; cdr3_nt: TGTGCCAGCGATCCAGGGACAGTGGACTTCTCTGGAAACACCATATATTTT; cdr3_aa: CASDPGTVDFSGNTIYF
j_call: TRBJ2-3; d_call: .; v_call: TRBV5-1; clone_size: few; cdr3_nt: TGCGCCAGCACCCTCGGGGGAAGGGATACGCAGTATTTT; cdr3_aa: CASTLGGRDTQYF
j_call: TRBJ1-6; d_call: .; v_call: TRBV7-2; clone_size: .; cdr3_nt: TGTGCCAGCAGCTTCCTTGGTTCACCCCTCCACTTT; cdr3_aa: CASSFLGSPLHF
j_call: TRBJ2-2; d_call: .; v_call: TRBV18; clone_size: .; cdr3_nt: TGTGCCAGCTCACCACGAACCGGGACTGAGACCGGGGAGCTGTTTTTT; cdr3_aa: CASSPRTGTETGELFF
j_call: TRBJ2-6; d_call: .; v_call: TRBV6-5; clone_size: .; cdr3_nt: TGTGCCAGCAGTTACGGGGTTGTTACTGGGGCCAACGTCCTGACTTTC; cdr3_aa: CASSYGVVTGANVLTF
j_call: TRBJ1-1; d_call: .; v_call: TRBV7-9; clone_size: .; cdr3_nt: TGTGCCAGCAGCCCGGACGCCATCCTAGCTTTCTTT; cdr3_aa: CASSPDAILAFF
j_call: TRBJ1-2; d_call: .; v_call: TRBV7-9; clone_size: .; cdr3_nt: TGTGCCAGCAGCCCTCGGACAGCACAGGGTTTTGGCTACACCTTC; cdr3_aa: CASSPRTAQGFGYTF
j_call: TRBJ1-3; d_call: .; v_call: TRBV9; clone_size: .; cdr3_nt: TGTGCCAGCAGCGTAACTCAGTTCTCTGGAAACACCATATATTTT; cdr3_aa: CASSVTQFSGNTIYF
j_call: TRBJ2-3; d_call: .; v_call: TRBV10-3; clone_size: few; cdr3_nt: TGTGCCATCAGTGAGTTGAGCGAGCGGGATACGCAGTATTTT; cdr3_aa: CAISELSERDTQYF
j_call: TRBJ1-3; d_call: TRBD1; v_call: TRBV2; clone_size: .; cdr3_nt: TGTGCCAGCAGCGTCGACAGGGGTCAGAACACCATATATTTT; cdr3_aa: CASSVDRGQNTIYF
j_call: TRBJ2-7; d_call: .; v_call: TRBV27; clone_size: .; cdr3_nt: TGTGCCAGCAGCCCGATCGGTATGCCTCCGTACTTC; cdr3_aa: CASSPIGMPPYF
j_call: TRBJ2-2; d_call: .; v_call: TRBV3-1/TRBV3-2; clone_size: .; cdr3_nt: TGTGCCAGCAGCCACGGGGGGAACACCGGGGAGCTGTTTTTT; cdr3_aa: CASSHGGNTGELFF
j_call: TRBJ2-7; d_call: .; v_call: TRBV27; clone_size: .; cdr3_nt: TGTGCCAGCAGTAAAGGCCAGAACCTTATCTACGAGCAGTACTTC; cdr3_aa: CASSKGQNLIYEQYF
j_call: TRBJ2-3; d_call: TRBD2; v_call: TRBV6-5; clone_size: .; cdr3_nt: TGTGCCAGCAGATATAGCGGGGGCACAGATACGCAGTATTTT; cdr3_aa: CASRYSGGTDTQYF
j_call: TRBJ2-5; d_call: TRBD1; v_call: TRBV14; clone_size: .; cdr3_nt: TGTGCCAGCAGCAAACAGGGGGCGAGGGCGGCCCAGTACTTC; cdr3_aa: CASSKQGARAAQYF
j_call: TRBJ1-1; d_call: .; v_call: TRBV5-1; clone_size: .; cdr3_nt: TGCGCCAGCAGCTTGGAGGGGGGCACTGAAGCTTTCTTT; cdr3_aa: CASSLEGGTEAFF